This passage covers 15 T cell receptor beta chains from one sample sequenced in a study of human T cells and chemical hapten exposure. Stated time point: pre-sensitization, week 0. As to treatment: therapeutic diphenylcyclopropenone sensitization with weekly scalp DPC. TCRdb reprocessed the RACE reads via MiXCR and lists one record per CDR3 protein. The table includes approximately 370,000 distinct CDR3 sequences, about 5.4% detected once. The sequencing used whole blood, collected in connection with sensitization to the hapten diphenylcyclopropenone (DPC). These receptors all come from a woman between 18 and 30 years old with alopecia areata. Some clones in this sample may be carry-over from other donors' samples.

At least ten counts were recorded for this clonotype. CDR3 region: CSAAPGLAYEQYF. The CDR3 DNA follows: TGCAGTGCTGCACCGGGACTAGCCTACGAGCAGTACTTC. This chain connects TRBV20-1 to TRBJ2-7, with TRBD2 matching 8 bases. CDR1 is DFQATT and CDR2 is SNEGSKA in the germline V gene (reference sequence). Germline trimming cut 5 bases from V and 2 bases from J; bases unmatched to any gene: 5. This CDR3 comprises 13 residues.

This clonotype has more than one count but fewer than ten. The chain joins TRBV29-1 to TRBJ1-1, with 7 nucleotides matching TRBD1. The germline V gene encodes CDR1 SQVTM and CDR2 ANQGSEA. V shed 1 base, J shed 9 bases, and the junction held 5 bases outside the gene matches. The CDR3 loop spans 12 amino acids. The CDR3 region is CSVEGDRVKAFF. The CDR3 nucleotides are TGCAGCGTTGAAGGAGACAGGGTGAAAGCTTTCTTT.

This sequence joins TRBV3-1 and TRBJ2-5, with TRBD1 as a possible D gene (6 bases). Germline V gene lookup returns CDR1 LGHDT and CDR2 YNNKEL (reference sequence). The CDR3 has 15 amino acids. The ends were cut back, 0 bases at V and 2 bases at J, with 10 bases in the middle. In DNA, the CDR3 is TGTGCCAGCAGCCAAGATACAGGACAGCAAGAGACCCAGTACTTC. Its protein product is CASSQDTGQQETQYF.

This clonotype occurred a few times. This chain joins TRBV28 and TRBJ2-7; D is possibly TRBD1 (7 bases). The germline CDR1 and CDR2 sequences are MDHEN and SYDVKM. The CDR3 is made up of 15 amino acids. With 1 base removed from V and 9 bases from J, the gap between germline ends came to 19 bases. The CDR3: CASSLFVGRGTRQYF. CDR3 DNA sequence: TGTGCCAGCAGTTTATTCGTGGGCAGGGGGACTCGGCAGTACTTC.

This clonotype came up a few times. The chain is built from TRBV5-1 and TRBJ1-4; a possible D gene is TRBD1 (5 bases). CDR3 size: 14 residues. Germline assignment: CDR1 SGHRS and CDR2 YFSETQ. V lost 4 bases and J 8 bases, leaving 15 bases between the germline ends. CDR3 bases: TGCGCCAGCAGCCCACCGGGACTTGCCGAAAAACTGTTTTTT. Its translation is CASSPPGLAEKLFF.

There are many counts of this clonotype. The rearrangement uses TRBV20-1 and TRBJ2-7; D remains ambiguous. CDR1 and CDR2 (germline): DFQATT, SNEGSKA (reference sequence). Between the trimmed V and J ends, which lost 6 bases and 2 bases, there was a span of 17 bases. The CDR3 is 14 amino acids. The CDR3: CSATEITVTYEQYF. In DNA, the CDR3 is TGCAGTGCCACCGAAATCACGGTGACCTACGAGCAGTACTTC.

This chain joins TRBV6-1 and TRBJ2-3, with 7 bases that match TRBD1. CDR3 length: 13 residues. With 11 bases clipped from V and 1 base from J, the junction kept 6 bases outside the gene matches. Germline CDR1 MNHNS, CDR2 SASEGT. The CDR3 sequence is CAHRGEGTDTQYF. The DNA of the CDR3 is TGTGCCCACAGGGGTGAGGGCACAGATACGCAGTATTTT.

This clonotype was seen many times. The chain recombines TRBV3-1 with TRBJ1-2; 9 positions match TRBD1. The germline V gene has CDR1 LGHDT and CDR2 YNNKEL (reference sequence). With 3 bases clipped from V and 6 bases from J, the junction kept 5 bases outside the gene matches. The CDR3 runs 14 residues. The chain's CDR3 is CASSQGTGGNGYTF. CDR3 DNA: TGTGCCAGCAGCCAGGGTACAGGGGGCAATGGCTACACCTTC.

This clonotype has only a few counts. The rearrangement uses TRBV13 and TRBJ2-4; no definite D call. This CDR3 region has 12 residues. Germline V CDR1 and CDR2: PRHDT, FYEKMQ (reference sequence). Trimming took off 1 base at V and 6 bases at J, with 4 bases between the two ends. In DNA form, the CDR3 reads TGTGCCAGCAGCTTAGAGCGAAACATTCAGTACTTC. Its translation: CASSLERNIQYF.

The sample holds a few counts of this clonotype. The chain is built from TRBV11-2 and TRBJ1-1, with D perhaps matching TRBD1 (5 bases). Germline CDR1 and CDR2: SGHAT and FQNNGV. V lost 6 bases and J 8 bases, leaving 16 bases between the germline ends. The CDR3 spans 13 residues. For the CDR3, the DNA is TGTGCCAGCAGTTTCGCGACGGGGGGAGAAGCTTTCTTT. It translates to CASSFATGGEAFF. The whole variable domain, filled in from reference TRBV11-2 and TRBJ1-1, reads EAGVAQSPRYKIIEKRQSVAFWCNPISGHATLYWYQQILGQGPKLLIQFQNNGVVDDSQLPKDRFSAERLKGVDSTLKIQPAKLEDSAVYLCASSFATGGEAFFGQGTRLTVV.

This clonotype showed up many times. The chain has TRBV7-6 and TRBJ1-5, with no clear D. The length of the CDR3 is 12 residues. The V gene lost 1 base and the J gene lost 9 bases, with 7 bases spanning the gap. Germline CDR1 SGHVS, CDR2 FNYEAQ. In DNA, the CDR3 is TGTGCCAGCAGCTTAGGGGCGGGGCCCCAGCATTTT. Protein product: CASSLGAGPQHF. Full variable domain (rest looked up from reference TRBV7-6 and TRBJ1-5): GAGVSQSPRYKVTKRGQDVALRCDPISGHVSLYWYRQALGQGPEFLTYFNYEAQQDKSGLPNDRFSAERPEGSISTLTIQRTEQRDSAMYRCASSLGAGPQHFGDGTRLSIL.

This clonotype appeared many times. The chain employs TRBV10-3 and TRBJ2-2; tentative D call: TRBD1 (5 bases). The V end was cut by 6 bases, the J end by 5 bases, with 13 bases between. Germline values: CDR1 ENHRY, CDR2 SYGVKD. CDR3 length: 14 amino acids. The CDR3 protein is CAISPPQVTGELFF. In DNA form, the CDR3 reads TGTGCCATCAGCCCCCCACAGGTGACCGGGGAGCTGTTTTTT.

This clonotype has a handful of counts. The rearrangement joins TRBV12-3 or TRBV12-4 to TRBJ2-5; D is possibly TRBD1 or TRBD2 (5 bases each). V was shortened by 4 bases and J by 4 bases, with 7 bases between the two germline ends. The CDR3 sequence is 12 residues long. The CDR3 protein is CASSWDGETQYF. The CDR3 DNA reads TGTGCCAGCAGTTGGGACGGAGAGACCCAGTACTTC.

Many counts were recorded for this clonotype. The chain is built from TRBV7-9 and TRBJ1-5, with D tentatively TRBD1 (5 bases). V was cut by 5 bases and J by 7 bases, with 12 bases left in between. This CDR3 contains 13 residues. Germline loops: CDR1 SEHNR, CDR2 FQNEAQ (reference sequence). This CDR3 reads CASSAPGSQPQHF. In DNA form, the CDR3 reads TGTGCCAGCAGCGCGCCAGGGTCCCAGCCCCAGCATTTT. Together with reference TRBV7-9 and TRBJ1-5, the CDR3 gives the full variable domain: DTGVSQNPRHKITKRGQNVTFRCDPISEHNRLYWYRQTLGQGPEFLTYFQNEAQLEKSRLLSDRFSAERPKGSFSTLEIQRTEQGDSAMYLCASSAPGSQPQHFGDGTRLSIL.

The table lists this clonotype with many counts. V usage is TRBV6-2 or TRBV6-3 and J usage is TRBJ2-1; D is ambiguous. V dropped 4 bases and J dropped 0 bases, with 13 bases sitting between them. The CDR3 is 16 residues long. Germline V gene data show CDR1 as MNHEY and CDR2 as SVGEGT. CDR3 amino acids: CASSSWTASSYNEQFF. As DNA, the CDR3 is TGTGCCAGCAGTTCATGGACGGCTAGCTCCTACAATGAGCAGTTCTTC.